One sample yielded the 26 T cell receptor beta chains listed below, sequenced in a study of T cell responses to AZD1222 COVID-19 vaccine. Using immunoSEQ multiplex PCR, the repertoire was profiled, and TCRdb retains in-frame clones only, with some absent. The table shows 130,000 to 150,000 clones, with about nine tenths occurring only once. The sample was peripheral blood, taken 28 days after the second AZD1222 dose. The origin of the receptors is an adult who received the AZD1222 COVID-19 vaccine.

The chain carries TRBV4-3 and TRBJ2-1; tentatively, D is TRBD2 (6 bases). This CDR3 is built from 15 residues. The ends were cut back, 3 bases at V and 0 bases at J, with 9 bases in the middle. CDR1 and CDR2 from the germline V gene are LGHNA and YSLEER. The CDR3 protein is CASSQGRGSYNEQFF. The DNA of the CDR3 is TGCGCCAGCAGCCAGGGGCGGGGCTCCTACAATGAGCAGTTCTTC.

The J gene is TRBJ1-5, the V gene TRBV27, with 8 bases matching TRBD1. Germline CDR1 is MNHEY and CDR2 is SMNVEV (reference sequence). Unmatched junction bases numbered 9, after V lost 5 bases and J lost 6 bases. The CDR3 length is 15 residues. The CDR3 bases are TGTGCCAGCAGTCTTACTCAGGGGGCAATTCAGCCCCAGCATTTT. This sequence encodes CASSLTQGAIQPQHF.

The V gene is TRBV7-3, the J gene TRBJ2-7; D is perhaps TRBD2 (5 bases). The germline V gene encodes CDR1 SGHTA and CDR2 FQGTGA. The CDR3 covers 17 residues. Trimming shortened V by 4 bases and J by 2 bases, and 21 bases separated the two germline ends. CDR3 sequence reads: CASSSLGWRAQTYEQYF. In DNA, the CDR3 is TGTGCCAGCAGCTCCCTCGGGTGGCGGGCCCAGACCTACGAGCAGTACTTC.

The gene calls are TRBV19 and TRBJ2-1; 9 nucleotides align to TRBD2. Germline lookup yields CDR1 LNHDA and CDR2 SQIVND (reference sequence). The CDR3 covers 15 residues. V was clipped by 9 bases and J by 3 bases; unmatched bases: 9. CDR3 nucleotides: TGTGCCAGCAAAGAGGGGACTAGCAGCTACAATGAGCAGTTCTTC. Its protein product is CASKEGTSSYNEQFF.

J is TRBJ1-4 and V is TRBV30; the match to TRBD1 covers 7 bases. Trimming at V came to 3 bases and at J to 8 bases, leaving 15 bases not matched to a gene. The germline V gene has CDR1 GTSNPN and CDR2 SVGIG (reference sequence). This CDR3 has 16 residues. As DNA, the CDR3 is TGTGCCTGGAGAGATGCCCGACAGGGACGACACGAAAAACTGTTTTTT. Translating it yields CAWRDARQGRHEKLFF.

This chain joins TRBV7-3 and TRBJ2-1; no clear D gene. The germline V and J ends were trimmed by 1 base and 4 bases, with 8 bases remaining between them. The CDR3 has 14 amino acids. From germline, CDR1 is SGHTA and CDR2 FQGTGA. Here the CDR3 DNA reads TGTGCCAGCAGCTTAATGCCAGAGTACAATGAGCAGTTCTTC. Translating gives CASSLMPEYNEQFF.

The chain is built from TRBV19 and TRBJ1-2; D gene uncertain. The V and J ends lost 7 bases and 2 bases respectively, with 11 bases between them. The CDR3 has 13 amino acids. Germline CDR1 is LNHDA and CDR2 is SQIVND (reference sequence). CDR3 sequence: CASTPQMNYGYTF. The CDR3 nucleotides read TGTGCCAGTACGCCACAGATGAACTATGGCTACACCTTC.

This chain links TRBV5-3 with TRBJ1-1, with a weak D call TRBD1 (6 bases). TRBV5-3 is filed as an ORF, its function uncertain. V lost 4 bases and J lost 11, with 18 bases in between. CDR3 size: 13 residues. CDR3 region: CARSPRGYLGAFF. The CDR3 DNA is TGTGCCAGAAGCCCCAGGGGCTACCTAGGCGCTTTCTTT.

The gene calls are TRBV6-5 and TRBJ2-5; D unclear. Per germline, CDR1 MNHEY and CDR2 SVGAGI. The length of the CDR3 is 13 residues. Trimming removed 6 bases from V and 2 bases from J, with 10 bases in between. CDR3 sequence: CASRRQIQETQYF. The CDR3 nucleotides read TGTGCCAGCAGGAGACAAATTCAAGAGACCCAGTACTTC.

This chain links TRBV6-5 with TRBJ2-1; D gene ambiguous. CDR3 length: 14 residues. V was cut by 4 bases and J by 0 bases, with 7 bases left in between. Germline V gene sequence: CDR1 MNHEY, CDR2 SVGAGI. The CDR3 loop is CASSFAYSYNEQFF. CDR3 nucleotide sequence: TGTGCCAGCAGTTTCGCATACTCCTACAATGAGCAGTTCTTC.

The chain combines TRBV29-1 with TRBJ2-7; either TRBD1 or TRBD2 may supply D (6 bases each). CDR3 length: 15 amino acids. Germline CDR1 and CDR2: SQVTM and ANQGSEA. V was cut by 4 bases and J by 4 bases, with 20 bases left in between. CDR3 protein: CSVAGEGQGTYEQYF. The CDR3 region has the DNA TGCAGCGTTGCGGGGGAAGGGCAGGGGACATACGAGCAGTACTTC.

In DNA form, the CDR3 reads TGTGCCAGCAGTTTAGGGACAGGGTCCCCCTACGAGCAGTACTTC. Amino acid sequence: CASSLGTGSPYEQYF. This sequence joins TRBV28 and TRBJ2-7, with 9 bases lining up with TRBD1. The V and J ends lost 2 bases and 2 bases, in that order; junction bases with no gene match: 4. CDR3 length equals 15 residues. CDR1 and CDR2 from the germline V gene are MDHEN and SYDVKM.

The genes are TRBV19 and TRBJ1-2; TRBD1 might be the D (6 bases). V was cut by 6 bases and J by 3 bases, with 14 bases left in between. The CDR3 consists of 14 residues. Looked up from germline, CDR1 is LNHDA and CDR2 is SQIVND (reference sequence). In nucleotides, the CDR3 is TGTGCCAGTAGCCCACAGGGTACAGACTATGGCTACACCTTC. Translation gives CASSPQGTDYGYTF.

This rearrangement joins TRBV4-3 to TRBJ2-2, with D maybe TRBD2 (5 bases). This CDR3 has 14 residues. Germline V CDR1 and CDR2: LGHNA, YSLEER. V was shortened by 1 base and J by 6 bases, with 9 bases between the two germline ends. CDR3 loop: CASSQVEGSGELFF. The CDR3, as DNA: TGCGCCAGCAGCCAAGTAGAGGGTTCCGGGGAGCTGTTTTTT.

The rearrangement links TRBV2 to TRBJ1-6; D perhaps matches TRBD1 (5 bases). The CDR3 is 15 residues long. Germline V lookup: CDR1 SNHLY, CDR2 FYNNEI. V was trimmed by 7 bases and J by 0 bases, leaving 10 bases between them. CDR3 region: CASTGASSYNSPLHF. The CDR3 DNA sequence: TGTGCCAGCACCGGGGCGAGCTCCTATAATTCACCCCTCCACTTT.

Here the CDR3 reads CASTGTGANVLTF. CDR3 in DNA: TGTGCCAGCACAGGGACTGGGGCCAACGTCCTGACTTTC. The V call is TRBV6-5, the J call TRBJ2-6; D is perhaps TRBD1 (5 bases). The CDR3 contains 13 residues. From germline, CDR1 is MNHEY and CDR2 SVGAGI. V was cut by 7 bases and J by 2 bases, with 6 bases left in between.

The CDR3 DNA is TGTGCCAGCAGTTCCCCACTAGCCGCAACTAACATTCAGTACTTC. Its protein product is CASSSPLAATNIQYF. The rearrangement uses TRBV28 and TRBJ2-4; D may be TRBD2 (6 bases). The CDR3 spans 15 residues. V was trimmed by 4 bases and J by 7 bases, leaving 17 bases between them. CDR1 is MDHEN, CDR2 SYDVKM, per germline.

With regard to this clone: This CDR3 is also generated by other DNA sequences in the sample. This chain joins TRBV24-1 and TRBJ1-1, with D maybe TRBD1 (5 bases). V shed 5 bases and J shed 4 bases, with 10 bases lying between them. CDR1 KGHDR and CDR2 SFDVKD come from the germline V gene. This CDR3 has 13 residues. The chain's CDR3 is CATSGGGGTEAFF. CDR3 in DNA: TGTGCCACCAGTGGGGGGGGTGGCACTGAAGCTTTCTTT.

The chain is built from TRBV27 and TRBJ1-5, with a tentative D call TRBD1 (5 bases). CDR1 MNHEY and CDR2 SMNVEV come from the germline V gene (reference sequence). Trimming stripped 3 bases from V and 6 bases from J, with 9 bases between. CDR3 length equals 13 residues. CDR3 sequence: CASSLARGQPQHF. In DNA, the CDR3 is TGTGCCAGCAGTTTGGCTAGGGGTCAGCCCCAGCATTTT.

The chain recombines TRBV4-1 with TRBJ1-1; D may be TRBD1 (6 bases). The length of the CDR3 is 14 residues. V shed 1 base and J shed 4 bases, with 10 bases lying between them. CDR1 is MGHRA and CDR2 is YSYEKL in the germline V gene. The CDR3 DNA reads as TGCGCCAGCAGCCAAGGCGGCAGGGGCACTGAAGCTTTCTTT. Translated, it gives CASSQGGRGTEAFF.

The chain links TRBV4-3 to TRBJ2-7; 7 bases fit TRBD2. Germline V gene data show CDR1 as LGHNA and CDR2 as YSLEER. CDR3 length: 16 residues. V gave up 4 bases and J gave up 5 bases; unmatched junction bases: 14. The CDR3 DNA sequence: TGCGCCAGCAGCCCAGGCTACGGGAGGTCTCAGGACGAGCAGTACTTC. This gives the protein CASSPGYGRSQDEQYF.

This clone has more than one count but fewer than ten. The V and J genes are TRBV4-2 and TRBJ2-1; TRBD2 aligns across 11 bases. V gave up 8 bases and J gave up 8 bases; unmatched junction bases: 17. Looked up from germline, CDR1 is LGHNA and CDR2 is YNFKEQ. The length of the CDR3 is 17 residues. The CDR3 nucleotides read TGTGCCAGCGCCCCTAAGACTAGCGGGACGCAAGGGGATGAGCAGTTCTTC. Amino acids: CASAPKTSGTQGDEQFF.

This clone was seen more than once but under ten times. The chain carries TRBV11-2 and TRBJ2-7; 9 bases are a match to TRBD2. The germline CDR1 and CDR2 sequences are SGHAT and FQNNGV. V shed 1 base and J 4 bases; nucleotides not matched to a gene: 8. The length of the CDR3 is 16 residues. Here the CDR3 reads CASSLALAGGIYEQYF. DNA of the CDR3: TGTGCCAGCAGCTTAGCCTTGGCGGGGGGGATTTACGAGCAGTACTTC.

V gene TRBV6-5 combines with J gene TRBJ2-7; TRBD1 matches at 9 bases. Per germline, CDR1 MNHEY and CDR2 SVGAGI. CDR3 size: 15 residues. J lost 2 bases, V lost 9 bases, and 11 bases had no gene match. CDR3 nucleotide sequence: TGTGCCAGTGTTCCGGGACAGGGAGGAACCTACGAGCAGTACTTC. Its protein product is CASVPGQGGTYEQYF.

V gene TRBV29-1 combines with J gene TRBJ2-1; D is unclear. The CDR3 has 14 amino acids. Trimming left V 6 bases short and J 0 bases short, with 12 bases between. From germline, CDR1 is SQVTM and CDR2 ANQGSEA. The CDR3 region is CSVFSENSYNEQFF. The DNA for the CDR3 is TGCAGCGTCTTTAGTGAGAACTCCTACAATGAGCAGTTCTTC.

V gene TRBV30 combines with J gene TRBJ1-3, with no clear D. The CDR3 length is 14 residues. Trimming cost V 4 bases and J 0 bases, with 10 bases left between them. The V gene's germline CDR1 is GTSNPN and CDR2 SVGIG (reference sequence). The CDR3 is CAWTRGSSGNTIYF. CDR3 DNA: TGTGCCTGGACCCGCGGATCCTCTGGAAACACCATATATTTT.